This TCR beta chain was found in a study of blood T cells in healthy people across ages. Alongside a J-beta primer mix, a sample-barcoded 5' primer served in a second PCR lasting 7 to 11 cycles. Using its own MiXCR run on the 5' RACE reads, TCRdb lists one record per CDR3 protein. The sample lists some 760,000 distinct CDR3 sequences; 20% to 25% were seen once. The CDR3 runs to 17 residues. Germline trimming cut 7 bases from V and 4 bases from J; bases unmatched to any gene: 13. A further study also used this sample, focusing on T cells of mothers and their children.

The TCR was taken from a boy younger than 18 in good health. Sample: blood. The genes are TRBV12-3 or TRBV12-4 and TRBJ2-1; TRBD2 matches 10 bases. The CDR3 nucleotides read TGTGCCAGCACCCAACGTATTAGCGGGAGGACATACAATGAGCAGTTCTTC. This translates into CASTQRISGRTYNEQFF.